This T cell receptor (beta chain) was identified during a study of low-dose radiotherapy and immunotherapy resistance in tumors. Study overall: The fractionation for Cohort 1 was 0.5 Gy per fraction every 2 weeks, totaling 6.5 Gy. Patients were on oral aspirin 300 mg taken daily for four cycles from cycle 1 day 1.

TRAV- and TRBV-specific primers, spanning alpha and beta chains, primed first-strand cDNA. TCR amplification used 20 to 25 PCR cycles, a constant-region primer and a V-primer adapter. Via MiXCR, TCRdb re-called the reads, giving one row per CDR3 protein. Of 95,000 to 100,000 distinct CDR3 sequences listed, 20% to 25% are singletons. This clonotype has a count of ten or more. Time point here: after trial treatment. Treatment here: LDRT plus nivolumab, ipilimumab, low-dose cyclophosphamide and aspirin (RACIN trial). Eligibility criteria specified advanced solid malignancies devoid of tumor-infiltrating lymphocytes. The V gene's germline CDR1 is SGHRS and CDR2 YFSETQ. V dropped 4 bases and J dropped 2; count of bases not matched to a gene: 8. This CDR3 has 15 residues.

The source of this sequence is a male donor with prostate cancer. This chain connects TRBV5-1 to TRBJ1-1, with 7 bases aligning to TRBD1. The starting material was PBMCs, obtained after low-dose radiotherapy plus immunotherapy. The CDR3 DNA sequence: TGCGCCAGCAGCCAATCCGGGACAGACAACACTGAAGCTTTCTTT. Translated: CASSQSGTDNTEAFF.